Shown below are 21 T cell receptor beta chains from a single sample sequenced in a study of blood T cell repertoires in COVID-19 (dated by TCRdb to about 2020). The library was built by means of the immunoSEQ multiplex PCR assay. TCRdb's version of the immuneACCESS table is confined to in-frame rearrangements and falls short of the full clone set. An unresolved V gene accounts for under half of the shortfall where checked; the remainder is of unknown origin. The sample data list approximately 58,000 clones, and 81% of these were observed just once. Under 35% of the sample goes to the ten largest clones. Sequenced material: peripheral blood. These receptors came from a man aged 55 to 70 with COVID-19, enrolled during active disease.

This clone was counted once. This chain connects TRBV25-1 to TRBJ1-2; D ambiguous. V lost 3 bases, J lost 0 bases, and 11 bases lay in between. The germline V gene encodes CDR1 MGHDK and CDR2 SYGVNS. This CDR3 comprises 15 residues. The CDR3, as DNA: TGTGCCAGCAGTGAGGCCGGGTCGGCTAACTATGGCTACACCTTC. Translating it yields CASSEAGSANYGYTF.

This chain links TRBV19 with TRBJ2-2; D is possibly TRBD1 (5 bases). Trimming pared 4 bases from V and 8 bases from J, leaving 11 bases between. Germline CDR1 LNHDA, CDR2 SQIVND (reference sequence). The CDR3 runs to 13 residues. The DNA of the CDR3 is TGTGCCAGTAGTAATACCGACAGTGGGGAGCTGTTTTTT. Amino acid sequence: CASSNTDSGELFF.

The rearrangement joins TRBV7-6 to TRBJ2-2; D perhaps matches TRBD2 (6 bases). This CDR3 spans 15 amino acids. The germline gives CDR1 SGHVS, CDR2 FNYEAQ. V lost 7 bases and J lost 5, with 17 bases in between. In DNA form, the CDR3 reads TGTGCCAGCAACAACCGCCCGGGGGAAACCGGGGAGCTGTTTTTT. Protein: CASNNRPGETGELFF.

This clone came up a few times. The chain combines TRBV5-5 with TRBJ2-6; 8 bases fit TRBD2. CDR1 is SGHKS, CDR2 YYEKEE, per germline (reference sequence). The CDR3 is 17 residues long. V was pared by 2 bases and J by 0 bases, with 4 bases of the junction left unmatched. The CDR3 DNA reads TGTGCCAGCAGCTTTTTAGCGGGAAGCTCTGGGGCCAACGTCCTGACTTTC. It codes for CASSFLAGSSGANVLTF.

The gene calls are TRBV6-6 and TRBJ1-6, with D maybe TRBD1 (6 bases). Germline V gene sequence: CDR1 MNHNY, CDR2 SVGAGI (reference sequence). V lost 4 bases to trimming and J lost 6 bases, with 10 bases between them. The CDR3 length is 14 residues. The CDR3 sequence is CASSLDSSNSPLHF. The CDR3 region has the DNA TGTGCCAGCAGTTTGGACAGCAGTAATTCACCCCTCCACTTT.

The gene calls are TRBV19 and TRBJ1-1; 8 bases line up with TRBD1. Germline assignment: CDR1 LNHDA and CDR2 SQIVND (reference sequence). The CDR3 runs to 15 residues. Germline trimming cut 5 bases from V and 2 bases from J; bases unmatched to any gene: 7. The CDR3 nucleotides read TGTGCCAGTAGTGACAGGGGAGGGGTAAACACTGAAGCTTTCTTT. Residues: CASSDRGGVNTEAFF. The full variable domain, rest sourced from reference TRBV19 and TRBJ1-1, is DGGITQSPKYLFRKEGQNVTLSCEQNLNHDAMYWYRQDPGQGLRLIYYSQIVNDFQKGDIAEGYSVSREKKESFPLTVTSAQKNPTAFYLCASSDRGGVNTEAFFGQGTRLTVV.

This chain connects TRBV5-8 to TRBJ1-1; 9 positions match TRBD1. Trimming cost V 4 bases and J 7 bases; bases outside gene matches: 8. The CDR3 totals 14 residues. Per germline, CDR1 SGHTS and CDR2 YDEGEE. DNA of the CDR3: TGTGCCAGCAGCCTACAGGGGGCTAGGGGTGAAGCTTTCTTT. This translates into CASSLQGARGEAFF.

The CDR3 is CASSLTRVQAGGYTF. The CDR3, as DNA: TGTGCCAGCAGCTTAACGAGGGTCCAGGCTGGTGGCTACACCTTC. The genes are TRBV7-3 and TRBJ1-2, with D uncertain. This CDR3 has 15 residues. Between the trimmed V and J ends, which lost 0 bases and 7 bases, there was a span of 15 bases. Germline V CDR1 and CDR2: SGHTA, FQGTGA.

This chain links TRBV7-2 with TRBJ2-7; 8 nucleotides match TRBD2. The germline gives CDR1 SGHTA, CDR2 FQGNSA. The length of the CDR3 is 15 residues. Trimming took 1 base from V and 5 from J; bases not matched to a gene: 7. CDR3 sequence reads: CASSLDGGRFNEQYF. In nucleotides, the CDR3 is TGTGCCAGCAGCTTAGACGGCGGGAGGTTCAACGAGCAGTACTTC.

V gene TRBV12-3 or TRBV12-4 combines with J gene TRBJ2-7; D gene ambiguous. The CDR3 sequence is 12 residues long. The V end lost 5 bases, the J end lost 1 base, and 6 bases lay between the germline ends. The CDR3 bases are TGTGCCAGCAGTCCGGTATCCTACGAGCAGTACTTC. Protein sequence: CASSPVSYEQYF.

V gene TRBV27 combines with J gene TRBJ1-1, with TRBD1 matching over 7 bases. CDR3 length: 15 amino acids. Germline values: CDR1 MNHEY, CDR2 SMNVEV (reference sequence). V was clipped by 3 bases and J by 5 bases; unmatched bases: 9. The CDR3 bases are TGTGCCAGCAGTTTCCAACAGGGGCGAAAGACTGAAGCTTTCTTT. As protein: CASSFQQGRKTEAFF.

The CDR3 sequence: CASSLSIPGGVSGANVLTF. CDR3 in DNA: TGTGCCAGCAGTTTATCGATACCAGGGGGCGTCTCTGGGGCCAACGTCCTGACTTTC. The V and J genes are TRBV27 and TRBJ2-6; 8 bases are a match to TRBD1. The CDR3 length is 19 residues. The J segment lost 0 bases and the V segment lost 0 bases, leaving 7 bases of the junction unmatched. Germline V gene sequence: CDR1 MNHEY, CDR2 SMNVEV (reference sequence).

J is TRBJ1-1 and V is TRBV5-1; tentatively, D is TRBD1 (5 bases). Looked up from germline, CDR1 is SGHRS and CDR2 is YFSETQ. This CDR3 region has 14 residues. Between the trimmed V and J ends, which lost 4 bases and 1 base, there was a span of 11 bases. The CDR3 DNA reads TGCGCCAGCAGCCTCAGGACACAGAACACTGAAGCTTTCTTT. Residues: CASSLRTQNTEAFF.

This clone was detected a few times. The gene calls are TRBV11-2 and TRBJ2-4, with TRBD2 matching 7 bases. Germline V gene lookup returns CDR1 SGHAT and CDR2 FQNNGV. The length of the CDR3 is 15 residues. The V segment lost 5 bases and the J segment 5 bases; nucleotides outside the gene matches: 9. CDR3 loop: CASSTGPGGQNIQYF. In DNA, the CDR3 is TGTGCCAGCAGCACCGGGCCGGGGGGTCAAAACATTCAGTACTTC.

The chain combines TRBV9 with TRBJ2-1; 9 bases agree with TRBD2. The CDR3 consists of 17 residues. CDR1 and CDR2 (germline): SGDLS, YYNGEE. V shed 0 bases, J shed 6 bases, and the junction held 10 bases outside the gene matches. In DNA, the CDR3 is TGTGCCAGCAGCGTAGGTGCGGGAGGGCCTAATTCCAATGAGCAGTTCTTC. Protein: CASSVGAGGPNSNEQFF.

This chain links TRBV5-4 with TRBJ2-7, with D uncertain. CDR3 length equals 14 residues. V lost 3 bases to trimming and J lost 0 bases, with 10 bases between them. CDR1 and CDR2 (germline): SGHNT, YYREEE (reference sequence). The CDR3 protein is CASSSEAASYEQYF. The DNA of the CDR3 is TGTGCCAGCAGCTCTGAGGCTGCCTCCTACGAGCAGTACTTC.

This clone was detected once. The V call is TRBV2, the J call TRBJ1-2, with D unclear. Between the trimmed V and J ends, which lost 5 bases and 3 bases, there was a span of 4 bases. The CDR3 totals 11 residues. From germline, CDR1 is SNHLY and CDR2 FYNNEI. The CDR3 region has the DNA TGTGCCAGCAGTCGGGACTATGGCTACACCTTC. This encodes CASSRDYGYTF.

The gene calls are TRBV18 and TRBJ2-7; possibly TRBD2 for D (7 bases). Germline loops: CDR1 KGHSH, CDR2 LQKENI. Trimming removed 6 bases from V and 2 bases from J, with 11 bases in between. The CDR3 is 13 residues long. This CDR3 reads CASSEGGAYEQYF. CDR3 DNA: TGTGCCAGCTCCGAGGGGGGGGCCTACGAGCAGTACTTC.

The chain has TRBV11-2 and TRBJ1-2; TRBD1 is a possible D gene (6 bases). This CDR3 has 16 residues. Trimming took off 5 bases at V and 4 bases at J, with 20 bases between the two ends. Germline CDR1 is SGHAT and CDR2 is FQNNGV. The CDR3 nucleotides read TGTGCCAGCAGCCCCCCCCGGGGGGCAGATGGCTATGGCTACACCTTC. This codes for CASSPPRGADGYGYTF.

The J gene is TRBJ2-1, the V gene TRBV2; possibly TRBD1 for D (5 bases). The CDR3 totals 14 residues. From germline, CDR1 is SNHLY and CDR2 FYNNEI. With 6 bases removed from V and 7 bases from J, the gap between germline ends came to 16 bases. The CDR3 reads CASSRLQGSNEQFF. DNA of the CDR3: TGTGCCAGCAGCCGACTTCAGGGATCGAATGAGCAGTTCTTC.

This rearrangement joins TRBV5-1 to TRBJ2-1; 11 bases agree with TRBD2. The CDR3 consists of 16 residues. Germline CDR1 is SGHRS and CDR2 is YFSETQ. Trimming cost V 4 bases and J 9 bases; bases outside gene matches: 12. CDR3 sequence (DNA): TGCGCCAGCAGCCCCGGGACTAGCGGTGTGGGAGGTGAGCAGTTCTTC. This codes for CASSPGTSGVGGEQFF.